A single sample is the source of the 29 T cell receptor beta chains below, sequenced in a study of blood T cell repertoires in COVID-19 (dated by TCRdb to the early 2020s). The library relied on the immunoSEQ multiplex PCR assay. TCRdb provides this immuneACCESS table in a form limited to in-frame rearrangements. Some clones are lacking; in checked studies, under half of them reflect an unresolved V gene, and why the rest are absent is not known. In all, the sample holds roughly 400,000 clones, and over 75% of those were seen once. 1.1% of the sample is held by the ten biggest clonotypes. Source material: PBMCs or T cells enriched from blood (not recorded which). The receptors derive from a man aged 25-45 years who had recovered from COVID-19.

This chain connects TRBV5-6 to TRBJ1-1, with D possibly TRBD1 on 5 matching bases. Germline V gene sequence: CDR1 SGHDT, CDR2 YYEEEE. V was cut by 7 bases and J by 3 bases, with 13 bases left in between. The CDR3 totals 13 residues. For the CDR3, the DNA is TGTGCCAGCGAACCGAAGGGGCACACTGAAGCTTTCTTT. As protein: CASEPKGHTEAFF.

This chain uses TRBV5-1 with TRBJ2-1; D is unclear. Trimming shortened V by 2 bases and J by 9 bases, and 6 bases separated the two germline ends. Germline V CDR1 and CDR2: SGHRS, YFSETQ. The CDR3 is 11 residues long. CDR3 DNA sequence: TGCGCCAGCAGCTTTTATAGTGAGCAGTTCTTC. It codes for CASSFYSEQFF.

This chain uses TRBV4-1 with TRBJ1-1; D remains ambiguous. Germline V lookup: CDR1 MGHRA, CDR2 YSYEKL. This CDR3 spans 16 amino acids. The V gene lost 3 bases and the J gene lost 1 base, with 15 bases spanning the gap. CDR3 bases: TGCGCCAGCAGCCAGGCGGGGAGGGCGGGGAACACTGAAGCTTTCTTT. Translating gives CASSQAGRAGNTEAFF.

J is TRBJ1-1 and V is TRBV28; 7 bases agree with TRBD1. CDR1 and CDR2 (germline): MDHEN, SYDVKM. The CDR3 is made up of 14 amino acids. Unmatched junction bases numbered 7, after V lost 6 bases and J lost 3 bases. The CDR3 DNA reads as TGTGCCAGCAGAAACGACAGGGCCCACACTGAAGCTTTCTTT. Translated, it gives CASRNDRAHTEAFF.

In its sample, this clone was seen a few times. The rearrangement uses TRBV28 and TRBJ1-4; D is unresolved. Trimming cost V 4 bases and J 11 bases, with 11 bases left between them. This CDR3 is 12 amino acids long. Per the germline V gene, CDR1 is MDHEN and CDR2 is SYDVKM. The CDR3 protein is CASSSFPGKLFF. The CDR3 DNA reads as TGTGCCAGCAGTTCTTTCCCCGGGAAACTGTTTTTT.

The chain combines TRBV6-6 with TRBJ2-7; TRBD1 matches at 8 bases. J lost 7 bases, V lost 6 bases, and 11 bases had no gene match. The CDR3 spans 14 residues. Germline lookup yields CDR1 MNHNY and CDR2 SVGAGI (reference sequence). CDR3 DNA: TGTGCCAGCAGCCGGGACAGGCCATCTATTGAGCAGTACTTC. As protein: CASSRDRPSIEQYF.

This clone was observed a single time. Written as DNA, the CDR3 is TGTGCCAGCTCACTCCTACCTCCGGGACAGGGGGCGTCTAAGACTAATGAAAAACTGTTTTTT. Amino acid sequence: CASSLLPPGQGASKTNEKLFF. The J gene is TRBJ1-4, the V gene TRBV18; 12 nucleotides line up with TRBD1. Trimming at V came to 4 bases and at J to 2 bases, leaving 17 bases not matched to a gene. The germline gives CDR1 KGHSH, CDR2 LQKENI. This CDR3 has 21 residues.

This clone has just a few counts. The chain carries TRBV7-3 and TRBJ2-2; 7 nucleotides agree with TRBD2. The CDR3 loop spans 15 amino acids. Germline CDR1 and CDR2: SGHTA and FQGTGA. The junction had 8 bases not matched to a gene; V was cut back by 3 bases and J by 7 bases. Here the CDR3 DNA reads TGTGCCAGCAGCTTTGGGACTGCGGGGGACGGGGAGCTGTTTTTT. Translated, it gives CASSFGTAGDGELFF.

This clone came up once. This chain joins TRBV19 and TRBJ2-7; D not resolved. Between the trimmed V and J ends, which lost 3 bases and 4 bases, there was a span of 4 bases. The germline V gene encodes CDR1 LNHDA and CDR2 SQIVND (reference sequence). This CDR3 is 11 amino acids long. The CDR3 DNA reads as TGTGCCAGTAGTATCGGTTACGAGCAGTACTTC. The encoded protein is CASSIGYEQYF.

The chain employs TRBV19 and TRBJ1-5, with D perhaps TRBD1 (5 bases). Germline assignment: CDR1 LNHDA and CDR2 SQIVND (reference sequence). The germline V and J ends were trimmed by 3 bases and 2 bases, with 17 bases remaining between them. The CDR3 runs to 17 residues. The CDR3: CASSMERGPLGNQPQHF. For the CDR3, the DNA is TGTGCCAGTAGTATGGAAAGGGGCCCCCTTGGCAATCAGCCCCAGCATTTT. Based on the CDR3 plus reference TRBV19 and TRBJ1-5, the full variable domain is DGGITQSPKYLFRKEGQNVTLSCEQNLNHDAMYWYRQDPGQGLRLIYYSQIVNDFQKGDIAEGYSVSREKKESFPLTVTSAQKNPTAFYLCASSMERGPLGNQPQHFGDGTRLSIL.

The chain joins TRBV4-1 to TRBJ1-5, with D tentatively TRBD1 (5 bases). CDR1 and CDR2 (germline): MGHRA, YSYEKL. The CDR3 loop spans 15 amino acids. V dropped 0 bases and J dropped 4 bases, with 10 bases sitting between them. The CDR3 DNA reads TGCGCCAGCAGCCAAGATCTCCCAGGGAATCAGCCCCAGCATTTT. This gives the protein CASSQDLPGNQPQHF.

The V call is TRBV27, the J call TRBJ1-6; a weak D match, TRBD1 (5 bases). The V gene's germline CDR1 is MNHEY and CDR2 SMNVEV (reference sequence). This CDR3 has 17 residues. Trimming cost V 2 bases and J 10 bases, with 21 bases left between them. CDR3 sequence: CASSLGSGLAAGSPLHF. In DNA form, the CDR3 reads TGTGCCAGCAGTTTAGGGTCAGGGTTGGCGGCCGGGTCACCCCTCCACTTT.

CDR3 residues: CASSASRYNEQFF. CDR3 bases: TGTGCCAGCAGCGCCTCTAGATACAATGAGCAGTTCTTC. The V call is TRBV7-2, the J call TRBJ2-1; D is undetermined. Looked up from germline, CDR1 is SGHTA and CDR2 is FQGNSA. CDR3 length: 13 amino acids. Trimming took off 5 bases at V and 4 bases at J, with 9 bases between the two ends.

The V gene is TRBV28, the J gene TRBJ1-5; 8 bases are a match to TRBD1. CDR3 size: 17 residues. Germline CDR1 is MDHEN and CDR2 is SYDVKM. V trimming: 2 bases; J trimming: 0 bases; junction bases outside the gene matches: 6. The CDR3 DNA reads TGTGCCAGCAGTTTAGGGACAGGACGATATAGCAATCAGCCCCAGCATTTT. Its protein product is CASSLGTGRYSNQPQHF. The variable domain in full, completed from reference TRBV28 and TRBJ1-5, reads DVKVTQSSRYLVKRTGEKVFLECVQDMDHENMFWYRQDPGLGLRLIYFSYDVKMKEKGDIPEGYSVSREKKERFSLILESASTNQTSMYLCASSLGTGRYSNQPQHFGDGTRLSIL.

This clone was seen a few times. This sequence joins TRBV27 and TRBJ2-7, with TRBD1 as a possible D gene (6 bases). V was shortened by 4 bases and J by 4 bases, with 14 bases between the two germline ends. This CDR3 has 14 amino acids. The V gene's germline CDR1 is MNHEY and CDR2 SMNVEV (reference sequence). CDR3 sequence reads: CASSYNRDMYEQYF. In nucleotides, the CDR3 is TGTGCCAGCAGTTACAACCGGGACATGTACGAGCAGTACTTC.

The genes are TRBV4-2 and TRBJ2-3; 14 bases align to TRBD2. The CDR3 length is 16 residues. The germline V gene encodes CDR1 LGHNA and CDR2 YNFKEQ. The junction had 6 bases not matched to a gene; V was cut back by 4 bases and J by 6 bases. The CDR3 loop is CASSPGLAGVKDTQYF. In DNA, the CDR3 is TGTGCCAGCAGCCCGGGACTAGCGGGAGTAAAGGATACGCAGTATTTT.

The chain links TRBV7-8 to TRBJ1-1; D unclear. In germline, CDR1 is SGHVS, CDR2 FQNEAQ. Trimming left V 4 bases short and J 1 base short, with 16 bases between. CDR3 length: 16 residues. DNA of the CDR3: TGTGCCAGCAGCTCCCCCTTGAACACACGGAACACTGAAGCTTTCTTT. This sequence encodes CASSSPLNTRNTEAFF. Full variable domain (remainder filled in from reference TRBV7-8 and TRBJ1-1): GAGVSQSPRYKVAKRGQDVALRCDPISGHVSLFWYQQALGQGPEFLTYFQNEAQLDKSGLPSDRFFAERPEGSVSTLKIQRTQQEDSAVYLCASSSPLNTRNTEAFFGQGTRLTVV.

The chain couples TRBV7-9 to TRBJ1-2; D is ambiguous. V lost 2 bases to trimming and J lost 5 bases, with 12 bases between them. Per germline, CDR1 SEHNR and CDR2 FQNEAQ (reference sequence). CDR3 length: 14 amino acids. Here the CDR3 DNA reads TGTGCCAGCAGCTTATTCTCCCCGGGGTATGGCTACACCTTC. It translates to CASSLFSPGYGYTF.

V is TRBV6-5 and J is TRBJ2-5; D is perhaps TRBD1 (6 bases). V lost 4 bases to trimming and J lost 0 bases, with 9 bases between them. Germline CDR1 reads MNHEY; CDR2 reads SVGAGI. This CDR3 is built from 14 residues. CDR3 DNA: TGTGCCAGCAGTTTTGACAGGTACCAAGAGACCCAGTACTTC. It encodes CASSFDRYQETQYF.

This sequence joins TRBV7-9 and TRBJ2-3; D not certain. This CDR3 has 14 amino acids. The V end lost 5 bases, the J end lost 1 base, and 10 bases lay between the germline ends. Germline V lookup: CDR1 SEHNR, CDR2 FQNEAQ (reference sequence). Here the CDR3 reads CASSPYPRTDTQYF. The CDR3, as DNA: TGTGCCAGCAGCCCCTACCCCCGCACAGATACGCAGTATTTT.

This chain joins TRBV6-5 and TRBJ2-2, with D tentatively TRBD1 (6 bases). This CDR3 region has 15 residues. Germline V gives CDR1 MNHEY, CDR2 SVGAGI. The V gene lost 5 bases and the J gene lost 4 bases, with 14 bases spanning the gap. CDR3 region: CASSLDRLGTGELFF. DNA of the CDR3: TGTGCCAGCAGTCTTGACAGGTTGGGCACCGGGGAGCTGTTTTTT.

This clone occurred many times. Within the sample, other DNA sequences also encode this same CDR3. The CDR3 sequence: CASSPGGYEQYF. Here the CDR3 DNA reads TGTGCCAGCAGCCCAGGGGGATACGAGCAGTACTTC. The rearrangement links TRBV9 to TRBJ2-7; 7 nucleotides match TRBD1. The CDR3 extends over 12 amino acids. Unmatched junction bases numbered 2, after V lost 4 bases and J lost 4 bases. CDR1 is SGDLS and CDR2 is YYNGEE in the germline V gene.

The chain combines TRBV18 with TRBJ1-1; the D gene is possibly TRBD1 (5 bases). CDR1 and CDR2 from the germline V gene are KGHSH and LQKENI. There are 14 residues in the CDR3. V lost 3 bases, J lost 4 bases, and 12 bases lay in between. Written as DNA, the CDR3 is TGTGCCAGCTCACCCTTCGACCAGGGCACTGAAGCTTTCTTT. The encoded protein is CASSPFDQGTEAFF. The variable domain in full, completed from reference TRBV18 and TRBJ1-1, reads NAGVMQNPRHLVRRRGQEARLRCSPMKGHSHVYWYRQLPEEGLKFMVYLQKENIIDESGMPKERFSAEFPKEGPSILRIQQVVRGDSAAYFCASSPFDQGTEAFFGQGTRLTVV.

V is TRBV28 and J is TRBJ1-5; no definite D call. The CDR3 spans 12 residues. V shed 6 bases and J shed 8 bases, with 11 bases lying between them. The germline V gene has CDR1 MDHEN and CDR2 SYDVKM. The CDR3 coding sequence is TGTGCCAGCAGCCAAACGAGGGAGCCCCAGCATTTT. This encodes CASSQTREPQHF.

V and J are TRBV28 and TRBJ1-5, with 7 nucleotides matching TRBD1. Germline lookup yields CDR1 MDHEN and CDR2 SYDVKM. V trimming: 6 bases; J trimming: 0 bases; junction bases outside the gene matches: 11. CDR3 length: 17 amino acids. CDR3 nucleotides: TGTGCCAGCAGCGGGACAGATCTCCTTTTTAGCAATCAGCCCCAGCATTTT. Amino acid sequence: CASSGTDLLFSNQPQHF.

The rearrangement uses TRBV4-1 and TRBJ2-7, with 9 bases lining up with TRBD1. The CDR3 sequence is 13 residues long. Unmatched junction bases numbered 6, after V lost 6 bases and J lost 6 bases. CDR1 and CDR2 (germline): MGHRA, YSYEKL. This chain's CDR3 is CASSLGQGFEQYF. The CDR3 nucleotides are TGCGCCAGCAGTCTCGGACAGGGGTTCGAGCAGTACTTC.

The CDR3 is CATLLEGAGAFF. CDR3 sequence (DNA): TGTGCCACCCTCCTCGAGGGCGCCGGGGCTTTCTTT. The genes are TRBV6-6 and TRBJ1-1; D not resolved. Germline V CDR1 and CDR2: MNHNY, SVGAGI (reference sequence). The germline V and J ends were trimmed by 10 bases and 11 bases, with 20 bases remaining between them. There are 12 residues in the CDR3.

The V gene is TRBV7-8, the J gene TRBJ2-2; a weak D match, TRBD1 (6 bases). Trimming pared 5 bases from V and 4 bases from J, leaving 11 bases between. Germline CDR1 reads SGHVS; CDR2 reads FQNEAQ. CDR3 size: 14 residues. This CDR3 reads CASSPGHFTGELFF. CDR3 nucleotide sequence: TGTGCCAGCAGCCCGGGACATTTCACCGGGGAGCTGTTTTTT.

This chain uses TRBV21-1 with TRBJ1-1; the D call of TRBD1 is as the table states it, not checked on the DNA. TRBV21-1 is assigned pseudogene status. CDR3 length: 17 residues. The CDR3 nucleotides read TGTGCCAGCAGCAAGAGGCACCTACAGGGGAGAGGGACTGAAGCTTTCTTT. Translating it yields CASSKRHLQGRGTEAFF.